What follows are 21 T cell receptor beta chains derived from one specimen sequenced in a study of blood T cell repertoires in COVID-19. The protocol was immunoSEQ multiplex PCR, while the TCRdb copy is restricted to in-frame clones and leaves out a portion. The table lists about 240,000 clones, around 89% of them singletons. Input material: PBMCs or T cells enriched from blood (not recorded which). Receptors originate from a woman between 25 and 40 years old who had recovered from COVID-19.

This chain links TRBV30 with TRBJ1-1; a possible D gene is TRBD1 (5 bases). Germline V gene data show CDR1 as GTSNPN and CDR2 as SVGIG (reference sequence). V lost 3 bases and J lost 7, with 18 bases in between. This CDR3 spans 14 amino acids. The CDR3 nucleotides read TGTGCCTGGAGCCCGAACCGGGACTCGGGTGAAGCTTTCTTT. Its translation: CAWSPNRDSGEAFF.

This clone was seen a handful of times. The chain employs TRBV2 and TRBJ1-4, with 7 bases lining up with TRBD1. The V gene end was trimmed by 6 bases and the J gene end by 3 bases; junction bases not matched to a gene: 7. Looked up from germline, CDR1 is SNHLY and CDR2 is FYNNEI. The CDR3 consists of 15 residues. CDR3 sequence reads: CASREQGLSNEKLFF. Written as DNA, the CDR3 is TGTGCCAGCAGAGAACAGGGGTTATCTAATGAAAAACTGTTTTTT. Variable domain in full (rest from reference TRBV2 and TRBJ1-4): EPEVTQTPSHQVTQMGQEVILRCVPISNHLYFYWYRQILGQKVEFLVSFYNNEISEKSEIFDDQFSVERPDGSNFTLKIRSTKLEDSAMYFCASREQGLSNEKLFFGSGTQLSVL.

The CDR3 sequence is CASSLSGPTYEQYF. For the CDR3, the DNA is TGTGCCAGCAGTTTGAGCGGTCCCACCTACGAGCAGTACTTC. This chain uses TRBV28 with TRBJ2-7; tentatively, D is TRBD2 (5 bases). V was trimmed by 3 bases and J by 2 bases, leaving 11 bases between them. This CDR3 contains 14 residues. Germline CDR1 MDHEN, CDR2 SYDVKM.

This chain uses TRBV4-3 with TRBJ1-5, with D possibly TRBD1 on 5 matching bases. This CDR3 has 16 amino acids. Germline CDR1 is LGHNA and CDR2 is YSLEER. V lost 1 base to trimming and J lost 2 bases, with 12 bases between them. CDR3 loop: CASSQVRGEGNQPQHF. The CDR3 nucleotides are TGCGCCAGCAGCCAAGTAAGGGGTGAGGGCAATCAGCCCCAGCATTTT.

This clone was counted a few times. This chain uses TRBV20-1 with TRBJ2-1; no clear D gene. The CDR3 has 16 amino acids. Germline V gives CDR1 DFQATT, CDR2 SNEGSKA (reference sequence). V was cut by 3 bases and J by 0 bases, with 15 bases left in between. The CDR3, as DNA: TGCAGTGCTAGTCTTCCCTCCCCAGGCTCCTACAATGAGCAGTTCTTC. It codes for CSASLPSPGSYNEQFF.

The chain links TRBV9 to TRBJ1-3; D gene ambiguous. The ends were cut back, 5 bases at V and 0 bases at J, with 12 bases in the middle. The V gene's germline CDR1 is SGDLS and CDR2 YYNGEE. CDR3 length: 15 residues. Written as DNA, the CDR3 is TGTGCCAGCAGACCAGGCCAAAACTCTGGAAACACCATATATTTT. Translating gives CASRPGQNSGNTIYF.

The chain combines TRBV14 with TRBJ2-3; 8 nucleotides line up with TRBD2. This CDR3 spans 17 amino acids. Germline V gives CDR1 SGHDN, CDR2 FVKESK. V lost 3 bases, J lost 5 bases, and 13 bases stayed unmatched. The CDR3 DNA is TGTGCCAGCAGCCAGCTCGGACTAGCCCCTGGTTTAGATACGCAGTATTTT. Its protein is CASSQLGLAPGLDTQYF.

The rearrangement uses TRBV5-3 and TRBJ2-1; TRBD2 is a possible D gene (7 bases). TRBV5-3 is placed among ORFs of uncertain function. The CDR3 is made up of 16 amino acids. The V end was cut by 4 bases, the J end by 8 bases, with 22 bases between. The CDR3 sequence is CARSPTRSGTPDEQFF. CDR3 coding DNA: TGTGCCAGAAGCCCAACCCGCAGCGGGACACCCGATGAGCAGTTCTTC.

Here the CDR3 reads CASGQGYNEQFF. The CDR3, as DNA: TGTGCCTCCGGACAGGGATACAATGAGCAGTTCTTC. V and J are TRBV30 and TRBJ2-1, with 8 positions matching TRBD1. The CDR3 extends over 12 amino acids. Germline trimming cut 7 bases from V and 4 bases from J; bases unmatched to any gene: 3. Germline V gives CDR1 GTSNPN, CDR2 SVGIG (reference sequence).

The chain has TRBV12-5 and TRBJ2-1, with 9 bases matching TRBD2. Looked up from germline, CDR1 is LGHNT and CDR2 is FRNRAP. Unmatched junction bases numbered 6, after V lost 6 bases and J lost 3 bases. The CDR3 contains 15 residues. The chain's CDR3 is CASGLSSGNYNEQFF. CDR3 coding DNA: TGTGCTAGTGGCTTGTCTAGCGGGAACTACAATGAGCAGTTCTTC.

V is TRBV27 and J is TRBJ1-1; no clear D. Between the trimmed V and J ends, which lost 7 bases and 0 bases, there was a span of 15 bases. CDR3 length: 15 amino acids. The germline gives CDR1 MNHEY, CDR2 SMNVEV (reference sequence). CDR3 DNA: TGTGCCAGCACCCCGGGAGCCGCAATGAACACTGAAGCTTTCTTT. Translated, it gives CASTPGAAMNTEAFF.

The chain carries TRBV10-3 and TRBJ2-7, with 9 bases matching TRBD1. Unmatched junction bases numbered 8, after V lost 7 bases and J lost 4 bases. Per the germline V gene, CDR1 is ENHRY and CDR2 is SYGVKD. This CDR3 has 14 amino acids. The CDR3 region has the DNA TGTGCCATCACCCCCGGACAGGGGTCGTACGAGCAGTACTTC. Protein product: CAITPGQGSYEQYF.

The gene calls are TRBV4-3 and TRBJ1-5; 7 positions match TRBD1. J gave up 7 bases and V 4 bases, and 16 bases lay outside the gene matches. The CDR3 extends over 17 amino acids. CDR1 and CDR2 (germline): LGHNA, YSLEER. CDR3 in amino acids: CASSLDYGGTGVQPQHF. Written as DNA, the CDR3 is TGCGCCAGCAGCCTCGACTATGGGGGAACAGGGGTACAGCCCCAGCATTTT.

The CDR3 bases are TGCGCCAGCAGCCGGACTAGCGGAAGCACAGATACGCAGTATTTT. This codes for CASSRTSGSTDTQYF. J is TRBJ2-3 and V is TRBV4-3; 10 bases agree with TRBD2. V lost 4 bases, J lost 0 bases, and 1 base stayed unmatched. The CDR3 extends over 15 amino acids. CDR1 and CDR2 from the germline V gene are LGHNA and YSLEER.

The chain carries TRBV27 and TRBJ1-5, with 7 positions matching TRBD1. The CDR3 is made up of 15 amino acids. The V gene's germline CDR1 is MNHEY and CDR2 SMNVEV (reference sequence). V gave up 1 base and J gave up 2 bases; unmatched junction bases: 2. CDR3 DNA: TGTGCCAGCAGTTTATACAGGGGCGGCAATCAGCCCCAGCATTTT. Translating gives CASSLYRGGNQPQHF.

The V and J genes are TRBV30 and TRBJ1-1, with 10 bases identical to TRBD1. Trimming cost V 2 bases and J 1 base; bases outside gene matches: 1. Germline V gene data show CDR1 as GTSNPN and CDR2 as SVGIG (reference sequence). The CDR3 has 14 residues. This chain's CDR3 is CAWSRDRGNTEAFF. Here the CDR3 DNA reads TGTGCCTGGAGTAGGGACAGGGGGAACACTGAAGCTTTCTTT.

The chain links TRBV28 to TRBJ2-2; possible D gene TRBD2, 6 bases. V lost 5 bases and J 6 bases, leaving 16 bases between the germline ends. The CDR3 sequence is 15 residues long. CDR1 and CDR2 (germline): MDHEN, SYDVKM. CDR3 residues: CASSPRRGSSGELFF. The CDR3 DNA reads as TGTGCCAGCAGTCCACGACGGGGGAGCTCCGGGGAGCTGTTTTTT.

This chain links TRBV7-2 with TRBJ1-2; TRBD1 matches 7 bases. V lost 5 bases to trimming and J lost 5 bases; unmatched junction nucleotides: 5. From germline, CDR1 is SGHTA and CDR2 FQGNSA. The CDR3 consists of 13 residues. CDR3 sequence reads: CASSMTGQYGYTF. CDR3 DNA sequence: TGTGCCAGCAGCATGACGGGACAGTATGGCTACACCTTC.

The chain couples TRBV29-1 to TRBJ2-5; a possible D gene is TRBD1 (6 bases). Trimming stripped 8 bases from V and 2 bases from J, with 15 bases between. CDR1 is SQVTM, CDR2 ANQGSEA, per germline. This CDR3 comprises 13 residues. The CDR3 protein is CSLSDSHQETQYF. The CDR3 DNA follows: TGCAGCCTCTCGGACAGCCATCAAGAGACCCAGTACTTC. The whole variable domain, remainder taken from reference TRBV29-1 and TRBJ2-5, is SAVISQKPSRDICQRGTSLTIQCQVDSQVTMMFWYRQQPGQSLTLIATANQGSEATYESGFVIDKFPISRPNLTFSTLTVSNMSPEDSSIYLCSLSDSHQETQYFGPGTRLLVL.

CDR3 coding DNA: TGTGCCAGCACCCCGACTAGCGGCTCAGCGAACATTCAGTACTTC. Translation gives CASTPTSGSANIQYF. V and J are TRBV6-4 and TRBJ2-4; 9 positions agree with TRBD2. The V and J ends lost 7 bases and 7 bases, in that order; junction bases with no gene match: 11. The CDR3 extends over 15 amino acids. Germline V gives CDR1 MRHNA, CDR2 SNTAGT.

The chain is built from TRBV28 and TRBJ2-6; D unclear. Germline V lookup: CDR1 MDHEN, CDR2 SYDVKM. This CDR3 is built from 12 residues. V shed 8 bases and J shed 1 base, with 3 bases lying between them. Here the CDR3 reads CASQSGANVLTF. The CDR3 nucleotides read TGTGCCAGCCAATCTGGGGCCAACGTCCTGACTTTC.